This T cell receptor beta chain was recorded in a study of blood T cells in healthy people across ages. A second 7 to 11 cycle PCR used barcoded and J-beta primers. TCRdb used MiXCR to reprocess the 5' RACE reads, holding one entry per CDR3 protein. Altogether 1.4 million to 1.5 million distinct CDR3 sequences are present, about 43% being singletons, with the ten largest covering approximately 7.9%. V was clipped by 4 bases and J by 6 bases, with 17 bases between them. Germline V CDR1 and CDR2: SGHRS, YFSETQ. The CDR3 runs to 14 residues. The chain employs TRBV5-1 and TRBJ2-7; no definite D call. The origin of this receptor is a woman younger than 35 in good health. Sequencing was done on a sample of blood. CDR3 residues: CASSNNAGTCEQYF. The CDR3 DNA reads TGCGCCAGCAGCAATAATGCAGGAACCTGCGAGCAGTACTTC. Together with reference TRBV5-1 and TRBJ2-7, the CDR3 gives the full variable domain: KAGVTQTPRYLIKTRGQQVTLSCSPISGHRSVSWYQQTPGQGLQFLFEYFSETQRNKGNFPGRFSGRQFSNSRSEMNVSTLELGDSALYLCASSNNAGTCEQYFGPGTRLTVT.